This TCR beta chain was found in a study of blood T cell repertoires in COVID-19. Study-level background: Sources were T cells, B-cell-depleted T cells, or PBMCs; the material itself was cDNA or gDNA.

Using immunoSEQ multiplex PCR, the repertoire was profiled, and TCRdb retains in-frame clones only, with some absent. The sample includes roughly 140,000 clones, about 80% of them seen just once. Across 20 to 25 US areas, participants ranged in age from about 18 to 90 years. Grouping used clinical history reported by participants in a survey and questionnaire. Trimming cost V 7 bases and J 3 bases, with 12 bases left between them. Germline V CDR1 and CDR2: SQVTM, ANQGSEA. The CDR3 spans 12 residues. The clonotype originates from a woman between 18 and 29 years old who had been exposed to COVID-19. This chain joins TRBV29-1 and TRBJ1-1; D call uncertain. Sequenced sample: PBMCs or T cells enriched from blood (not recorded which). The CDR3 sequence: CSARSGDTEAFF. For the CDR3, the DNA is TGCAGCGCCAGGTCCGGGGACACTGAAGCTTTCTTT. The complete variable domain, with remaining parts taken from reference TRBV29-1 and TRBJ1-1, reads SAVISQKPSRDICQRGTSLTIQCQVDSQVTMMFWYRQQPGQSLTLIATANQGSEATYESGFVIDKFPISRPNLTFSTLTVSNMSPEDSSIYLCSARSGDTEAFFGQGTRLTVV.